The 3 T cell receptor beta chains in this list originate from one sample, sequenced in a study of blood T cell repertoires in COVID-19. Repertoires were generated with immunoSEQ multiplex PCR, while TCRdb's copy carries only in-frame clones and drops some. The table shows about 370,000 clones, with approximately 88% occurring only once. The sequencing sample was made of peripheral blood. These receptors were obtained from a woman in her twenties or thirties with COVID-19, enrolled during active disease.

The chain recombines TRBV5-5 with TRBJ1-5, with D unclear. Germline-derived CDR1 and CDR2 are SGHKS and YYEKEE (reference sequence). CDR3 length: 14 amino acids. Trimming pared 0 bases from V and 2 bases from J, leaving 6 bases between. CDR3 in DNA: TGTGCCAGCAGCTTGGGTTCTGGCAATCAGCCCCAGCATTTT. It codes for CASSLGSGNQPQHF.

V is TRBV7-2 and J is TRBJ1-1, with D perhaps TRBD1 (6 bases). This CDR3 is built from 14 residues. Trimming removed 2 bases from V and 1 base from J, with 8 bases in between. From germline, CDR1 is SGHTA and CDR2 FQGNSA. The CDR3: CASSLNRANTEAFF. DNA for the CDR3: TGTGCCAGCAGCTTAAACAGGGCGAACACTGAAGCTTTCTTT.

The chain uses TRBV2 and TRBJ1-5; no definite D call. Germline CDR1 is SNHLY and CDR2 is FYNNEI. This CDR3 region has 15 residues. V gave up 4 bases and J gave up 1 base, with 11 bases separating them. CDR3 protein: CASSGGKRSNQPQHF. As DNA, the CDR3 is TGTGCCAGCAGTGGCGGGAAGAGAAGCAATCAGCCCCAGCATTTT.